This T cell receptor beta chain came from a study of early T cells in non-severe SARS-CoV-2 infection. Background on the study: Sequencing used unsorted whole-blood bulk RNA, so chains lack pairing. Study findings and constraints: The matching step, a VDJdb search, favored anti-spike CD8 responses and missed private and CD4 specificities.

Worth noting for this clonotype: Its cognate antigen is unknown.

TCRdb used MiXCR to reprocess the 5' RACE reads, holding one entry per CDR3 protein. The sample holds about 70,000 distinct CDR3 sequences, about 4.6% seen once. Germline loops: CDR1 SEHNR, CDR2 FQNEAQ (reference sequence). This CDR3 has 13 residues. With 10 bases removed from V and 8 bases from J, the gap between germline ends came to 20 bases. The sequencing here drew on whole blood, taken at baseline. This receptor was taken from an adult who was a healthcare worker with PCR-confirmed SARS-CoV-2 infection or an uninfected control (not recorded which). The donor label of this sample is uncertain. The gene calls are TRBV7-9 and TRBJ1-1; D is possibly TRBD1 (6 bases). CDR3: CATPGTGFGEAFF. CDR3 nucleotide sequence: TGTGCCACCCCGGGCACAGGGTTCGGGGAAGCTTTCTTT.